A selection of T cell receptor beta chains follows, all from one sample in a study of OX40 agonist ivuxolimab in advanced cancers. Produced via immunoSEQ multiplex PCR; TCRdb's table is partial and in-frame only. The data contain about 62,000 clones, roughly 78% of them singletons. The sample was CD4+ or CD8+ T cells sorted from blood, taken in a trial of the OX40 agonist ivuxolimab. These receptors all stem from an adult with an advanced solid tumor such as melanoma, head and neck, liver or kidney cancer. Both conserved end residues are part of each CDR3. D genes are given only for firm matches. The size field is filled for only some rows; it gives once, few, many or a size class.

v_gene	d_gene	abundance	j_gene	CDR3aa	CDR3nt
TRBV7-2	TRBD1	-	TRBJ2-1	CASSFITGAYNEQFF	TGTGCCAGCAGCTTTATAACAGGGGCCTACAATGAGCAGTTCTTC
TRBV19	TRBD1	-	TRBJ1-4	CASSIRDSVANEKLFF	TGTGCCAGTAGTATTCGGGACAGTGTCGCTAATGAAAAACTGTTTTTT
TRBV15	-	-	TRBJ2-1	CATSREGRDEQFF	TGTGCCACCAGCAGAGAGGGGCGGGATGAGCAGTTCTTC
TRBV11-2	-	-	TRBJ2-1	CASSLGDGSYNEQFF	TGTGCCAGCAGCTTAGGGGACGGATCATACAATGAGCAGTTCTTC
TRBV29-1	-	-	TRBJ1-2	CSVRGTYGYTF	TGCAGCGTTCGAGGAACTTATGGCTACACCTTC
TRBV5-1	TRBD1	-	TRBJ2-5	CASSLNRGEETQYF	TGCGCCAGCAGCTTGAACAGGGGGGAAGAGACCCAGTACTTC
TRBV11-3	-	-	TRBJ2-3	CASSTGRWGEDTDTQYF	TGTGCCAGCAGCACCGGCCGTTGGGGCGAAGACACAGATACGCAGTATTTT
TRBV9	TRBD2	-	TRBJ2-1	CASSPRTSGGAGNEQFF	TGTGCCAGCAGCCCCAGGACTAGCGGGGGGGCCGGCAATGAGCAGTTCTTC
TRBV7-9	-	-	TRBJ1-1	CASSRTEDKAFF	TGTGCCAGCAGCAGAACCGAGGATAAAGCTTTCTTT
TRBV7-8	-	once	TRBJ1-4	CASSHTSEKLFF	TGTGCCAGCAGCCATACATCCGAAAAACTGTTTTTT
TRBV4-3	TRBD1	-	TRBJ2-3	CASSHSGQGKTDTQYF	TGCGCCAGCAGCCACTCCGGACAGGGGAAAACAGATACGCAGTATTTT
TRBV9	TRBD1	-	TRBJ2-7	CASSVGWDRVYEQYF	TGTGCCAGCAGCGTAGGATGGGACAGGGTCTACGAGCAGTACTTC
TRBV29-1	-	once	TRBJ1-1	CSVPRRGTEAFF	TGCAGCGTTCCCAGGCGGGGCACTGAAGCTTTCTTT
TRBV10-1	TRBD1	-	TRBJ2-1	CASRGTEVPGNEQFF	TGCGCCAGCAGAGGGACAGAAGTCCCCGGTAATGAGCAGTTCTTC
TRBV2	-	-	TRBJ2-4	CASSEGGWLYF	TGTGCCAGCAGTGAAGGGGGGTGGTTGTACTTC
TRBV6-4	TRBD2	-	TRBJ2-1	CASSLSGRAYNEQFF	TGTGCCAGCAGTCTCAGCGGGAGGGCCTACAATGAGCAGTTCTTC
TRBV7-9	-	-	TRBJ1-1	CASSSAAAEAFF	TGTGCCAGCAGCTCGGCAGCCGCTGAAGCTTTCTTT
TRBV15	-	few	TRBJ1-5	CATSRDSLLGVINQPQHF	TGTGCCACCAGCAGAGATTCTCTCCTGGGTGTCATCAATCAGCCCCAGCATTTT
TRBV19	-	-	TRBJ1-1	CASSIVPGLDTEAFF	TGTGCCAGTAGTATAGTACCAGGGCTAGACACTGAAGCTTTCTTT
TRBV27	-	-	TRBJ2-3	CASSLNGGTDTQYF	TGTGCCAGCAGTTTAAACGGGGGAACAGATACGCAGTATTTT
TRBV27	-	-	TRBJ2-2	CASSFQAFRELFF	TGTGCCAGCAGTTTCCAAGCTTTCAGGGAGCTGTTTTTT
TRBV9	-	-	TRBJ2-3	CASSRDPITQYF	TGTGCCAGCAGCCGTGACCCAATCACGCAGTATTTT
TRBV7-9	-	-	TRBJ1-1	CASSARTHEAFF	TGTGCCAGCAGCGCGCGGACCCACGAGGCTTTCTTT
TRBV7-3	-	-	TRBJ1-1	CASSRQMNTEAFF	TGTGCCAGCAGCCGACAAATGAACACTGAAGCTTTCTTT
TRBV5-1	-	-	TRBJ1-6	CASNGGGLSPLHF	TGCGCCAGCAACGGAGGGGGATTGTCACCCCTCCACTTT
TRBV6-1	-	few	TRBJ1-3	CASSEAPGSGNTIYF	TGTGCCAGCAGTGAAGCTCCGGGGTCTGGAAACACCATATATTTT
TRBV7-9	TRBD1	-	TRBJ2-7	CASSLDRGLPSYEQYF	TGTGCCAGCAGCCTTGACAGGGGGCTACCCTCCTACGAGCAGTACTTC
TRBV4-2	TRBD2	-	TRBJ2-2	CASSQEKREYTGELFF	TGTGCCAGCAGCCAAGAGAAGCGGGAGTACACCGGGGAGCTGTTTTTT
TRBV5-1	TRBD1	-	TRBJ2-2	CASSFAQGVTGELFF	TGCGCCAGCAGCTTTGCACAGGGGGTCACCGGGGAGCTGTTTTTT
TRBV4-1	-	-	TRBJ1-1	CASSQVHNTEAFF	TGCGCCAGCAGCCAAGTTCACAACACTGAAGCTTTCTTT
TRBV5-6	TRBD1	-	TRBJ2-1	CASSPGQGALILVVF	TGTGCCAGCAGCCCAGGACAGGGGGCATTAATCCTAGTAGTCTTC
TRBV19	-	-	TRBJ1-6	CASRSWSAENSPLHF	TGTGCCAGTAGATCATGGTCTGCAGAGAATTCACCCCTCCACTTT
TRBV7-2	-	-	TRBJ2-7	CASSLAPGAEQYF	TGTGCCAGCAGCTTAGCTCCCGGCGCCGAGCAGTACTTC
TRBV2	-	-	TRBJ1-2	CASRDEIGPRGYGYTF	TGTGCCAGCAGAGATGAGATTGGCCCCCGGGGCTATGGCTACACCTTC
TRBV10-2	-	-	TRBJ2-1	CASSESTGLRYNEQFF	TGCGCCAGCAGTGAGTCGACAGGACTAAGATACAATGAGCAGTTCTTC
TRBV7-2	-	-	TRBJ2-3	CASSGTSPSTDTQYF	TGTGCCAGCAGCGGAACGAGTCCTAGCACAGATACGCAGTATTTT
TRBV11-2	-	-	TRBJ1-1	CASSLIWNMNTEAFF	TGTGCCAGCAGCTTAATTTGGAACATGAACACTGAAGCTTTCTTT
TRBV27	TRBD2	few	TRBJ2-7	CASSPTSAPSEQYF	TGTGCCAGCAGTCCGACTAGCGCTCCCAGCGAGCAGTACTTC
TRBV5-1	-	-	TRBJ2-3	CASSLLSNTDTQYF	TGCGCCAGCAGCTTGTTGTCAAACACAGATACGCAGTATTTT
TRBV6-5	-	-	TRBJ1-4	CASSGLGATNEKLFF	TGTGCCAGCAGCGGCCTCGGCGCAACTAATGAAAAACTGTTTTTT
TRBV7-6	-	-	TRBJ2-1	CASSFTDRFNEQFF	TGTGCCAGCAGCTTCACCGACAGGTTCAATGAGCAGTTCTTC
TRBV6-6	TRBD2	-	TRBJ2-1	CATSLGGDYNEQFF	TGTGCCACCTCCCTGGGGGGGGATTACAATGAGCAGTTCTTC
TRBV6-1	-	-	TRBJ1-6	CACRISSTNSPLHF	TGTGCCTGCCGGATCAGCTCAACTAATTCACCCCTCCACTTT
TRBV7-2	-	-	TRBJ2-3	CASSHKQGLDTQYF	TGTGCCAGCAGCCATAAGCAAGGGTTAGATACGCAGTATTTT
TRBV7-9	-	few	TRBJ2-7	CASSGGKNEQYF	TGTGCCAGCAGCGGGGGTAAGAACGAGCAGTACTTC
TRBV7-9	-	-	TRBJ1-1	CASRTTNFHRENTEAFF	TGTGCCAGCAGAACTACCAACTTTCACAGGGAGAACACTGAAGCTTTCTTT
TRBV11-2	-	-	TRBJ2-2	CASSSGTPSNTGELFF	TGTGCCAGCAGCTCGGGGACACCATCGAACACCGGGGAGCTGTTTTTT
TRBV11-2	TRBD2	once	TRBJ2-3	CASSLVAGGTDTQYF	TGTGCCAGCAGCTTAGTAGCGGGAGGCACAGATACGCAGTATTTT
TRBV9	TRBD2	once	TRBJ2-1	CASSVRLAGGNEQFF	TGTGCCAGCAGCGTTCGACTAGCGGGAGGCAATGAGCAGTTCTTC
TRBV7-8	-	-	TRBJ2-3	CASSLYVLASTDTQYF	TGTGCCAGCAGCTTATATGTGTTGGCCAGCACAGATACGCAGTATTTT
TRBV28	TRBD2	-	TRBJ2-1	CASSLLLAGSNEQFF	TGTGCCAGCAGTTTATTACTAGCGGGATCTAATGAGCAGTTCTTC
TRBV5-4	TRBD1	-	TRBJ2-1	CASSTGTGGPGAEQFF	TGTGCCAGCAGCACGGGGACAGGGGGTCCCGGGGCTGAGCAGTTCTTC
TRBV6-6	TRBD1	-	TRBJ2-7	CASSSTQGTIYEQYF	TGTGCCAGCAGTTCTACACAGGGGACAATCTACGAGCAGTACTTC
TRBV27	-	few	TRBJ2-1	CASRTGNNEQFF	TGTGCCAGCAGGACCGGGAACAATGAGCAGTTCTTC
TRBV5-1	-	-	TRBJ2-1	CASSFYGGSYNEQFF	TGCGCCAGCAGCTTTTACGGGGGCTCCTACAATGAGCAGTTCTTC
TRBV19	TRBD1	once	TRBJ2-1	CASSAPPPTGDNEQFF	TGTGCCAGTAGTGCCCCGCCCCCGACAGGGGACAATGAGCAGTTCTTC
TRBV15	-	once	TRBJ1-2	CATSGRNYGYTF	TGTGCCACCAGCGGGCGGAACTATGGCTACACCTTC
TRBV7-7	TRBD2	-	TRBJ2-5	CASSRGLAGTLETQYF	TGTGCTAGCAGCCGGGGACTAGCGGGGACCCTAGAGACCCAGTACTTC